Below, 21 T cell receptor beta chains from the same sample are listed, as sequenced in a study of prognosis after radiotherapy for stage I lung cancer. Genomic DNA was the source, and TCR beta CDR3 was amplified from it by two-round multiplex PCR. Each TRBV and TRBJ gene had its own primer in the first PCR round. TCRdb reprocessed the multiplex PCR reads via MiXCR and lists one record per CDR3 protein. The table lists about 27,000 distinct CDR3 sequences, approximately 44% of them singletons, with about 15% in the top ten. The source was PBMCs, collected before or after stereotactic body radiation therapy (not recorded which). All receptors come from a donor at least 50 years old with non-small cell lung cancer.

This clonotype came up many times. The CDR3 spells CASSLEVTQQETQYF. CDR3 in DNA: TGTGCCAGCAGCTTAGAGGTGACGCAACAAGAGACCCAGTACTTC. V and J are TRBV11-2 and TRBJ2-5; no reliable D call. The germline CDR1 and CDR2 sequences are SGHAT and FQNNGV. The CDR3 totals 15 residues. Trimming stripped 0 bases from V and 2 bases from J, with 10 bases between.

In regard to this clonotype: The germline gene is not matched at one end of the junction; a read error may be the cause. The gene calls are TRBV27 and TRBJ2-7, with D possibly matching TRBD1 (6 bases). Per germline, CDR1 MNHEY and CDR2 SMNVEV (reference sequence). CDR3 size: 14 residues. The CDR3 here is CASSLTGVAYEHYF. The CDR3 bases are TGTGCCAGTAGCTTGACAGGTGTTGCCTACGAGCATTACTTC.

Concerning this clonotype itself: A read error may be the cause here, since a much bigger clone is one base away. V and J are TRBV20-1 and TRBJ1-1; TRBD1 matches 9 bases. Unmatched junction bases numbered 6, after V lost 1 base and J lost 3 bases. The CDR3 runs 15 residues. Germline CDR1 reads DFQATT; CDR2 reads SNEGSKA (reference sequence). The CDR3 DNA sequence: TGCAGTGCTAGAGGACAGGGGGAGTTGGACACTGAAGCTTTCTTT. It codes for CSARGQGELDTEAFF.

This clonotype was found many times. The genes are TRBV20-1 and TRBJ1-2; D gene ambiguous. V dropped 2 bases and J dropped 3 bases, with 7 bases sitting between them. The length of the CDR3 is 12 residues. Germline V CDR1 and CDR2: DFQATT, SNEGSKA (reference sequence). The CDR3 DNA reads TGCAGTGCTAGACACGGAGACTATGGCTACACCTTC. Residues: CSARHGDYGYTF.

This clonotype was counted many times. The chain uses TRBV10-3 and TRBJ2-3, with 9 positions matching TRBD2. V shed 7 bases, J shed 8 bases, and the junction held 19 bases outside the gene matches. Germline V gene data show CDR1 as ENHRY and CDR2 as SYGVKD. The CDR3 is 17 amino acids. The CDR3 DNA follows: TGTGCCATCATGGATGTGGGAGTAGCGGGAGCTCGTGGTACGCAGTATTTT. It yields the protein CAIMDVGVAGARGTQYF.

For this clonotype: A much larger clone sits a single nucleotide away, making a read error possible. The V and J genes are TRBV6-5 and TRBJ2-4; the D gene is possibly TRBD1 (5 bases). The germline CDR1 and CDR2 sequences are MNHEY and SVGAGI. CDR3 size: 16 residues. The CDR3 DNA sequence: TGTGCCAGCAGTTACTCGAGCAGGGTTGGCAAAAACATTAAGTACTTC. It is translated as CASSYSSRVGKNIKYF.

This clonotype was detected ten times or more. The junction departs from germline at one end; a sequencing error may be responsible. The chain joins TRBV10-3 to TRBJ1-5, with D possibly TRBD1 on 5 matching bases. The CDR3 has 14 amino acids. The germline V gene encodes CDR1 ENHRY and CDR2 SYGVKD. CDR3 nucleotide sequence: TGTGTCATCAGTGCGGGGCAGGGAGATCAGCCCCAGCATTTT. The encoded protein is CVISAGQGDQPQHF.

This clonotype was seen at least ten times. The chain uses TRBV7-6 and TRBJ2-7; D gene ambiguous. Germline loops: CDR1 SGHVS, CDR2 FNYEAQ. There are 12 residues in the CDR3. Between the trimmed V and J ends, which lost 1 base and 12 bases, there was a span of 13 bases. The CDR3 DNA follows: TGTGCCAGCAGCTTAGGATCCTCTAATCTGTACTTC. This translates into CASSLGSSNLYF.

V and J are TRBV2 and TRBJ2-3; D possibly matches TRBD1 or TRBD2 (6 bases each). This CDR3 spans 15 amino acids. Germline values: CDR1 SNHLY, CDR2 FYNNEI. The V gene lost 3 bases and the J gene lost 7 bases, with 17 bases spanning the gap. The CDR3 DNA sequence: TGTGCCAGCAGTGATGTAGCTGGGGGGCCGTATACGCAGTATTTT. Its translation: CASSDVAGGPYTQYF.

This chain joins TRBV30 and TRBJ1-6; perhaps TRBD1 as D (5 bases). V was trimmed by 3 bases and J by 7 bases, leaving 19 bases between them. There are 16 residues in the CDR3. Germline CDR1 reads GTSNPN; CDR2 reads SVGIG (reference sequence). This CDR3 is CAWRGQLTSGNSPLHF. CDR3 nucleotide sequence: TGTGCCTGGAGGGGGCAGCTGACGTCGGGAAATTCACCCCTCCACTTT.

Comments on this clonotype: A read error may account for a junction end that differs from germline. The J gene is TRBJ1-5, the V gene TRBV27; D possibly corresponds to TRBD1 (6 bases). This CDR3 contains 15 residues. The germline gives CDR1 MNHEY, CDR2 SMNVEV (reference sequence). Here the CDR3 reads CASRSGTYSNQPKHF. The CDR3 region has the DNA TGTGCCAGCAGGTCCGGGACATATAGCAATCAGCCCAAGCATTTT.

The chain couples TRBV5-1 to TRBJ2-7, with 15 bases aligning to TRBD2. Looked up from germline, CDR1 is SGHRS and CDR2 is YFSETQ. The V gene end was trimmed by 4 bases and the J gene end by 4 bases; junction bases not matched to a gene: 6. This CDR3 has 16 residues. CDR3 nucleotide sequence: TGCGCCAGCAGCCCCGGACTAGCGGGAGGGCATTACGAGCAGTACTTC. Protein product: CASSPGLAGGHYEQYF.

This clonotype was seen at least ten times. The chain links TRBV15 to TRBJ2-6; D call uncertain. CDR1 and CDR2 (germline): LNHNV, YYDKDF (reference sequence). The V gene lost 0 bases and the J gene lost 3 bases, with 12 bases spanning the gap. This CDR3 spans 17 amino acids. DNA for the CDR3: TGTGCCACCAGCAGAGATACTGTCGGGTTTGGGGCCAACGTCCTGACTTTC. It translates to CATSRDTVGFGANVLTF.

J is TRBJ2-7 and V is TRBV19; 8 positions match TRBD1. The CDR3 contains 14 residues. V was clipped by 1 base and J by 5 bases; unmatched bases: 4. Germline CDR1 LNHDA, CDR2 SQIVND (reference sequence). The CDR3 bases are TGTGCCAGTAGTATAGGGGCAGGGGGCGACGAGCAGTACTTC. Residues: CASSIGAGGDEQYF.

At least ten counts were recorded for this clonotype. J is TRBJ2-3 and V is TRBV7-3; 7 positions agree with TRBD2. V shed 5 bases and J 3 bases; nucleotides not matched to a gene: 5. This CDR3 has 14 amino acids. Germline CDR1 is SGHTA and CDR2 is FQGTGA. CDR3 sequence: CASSLGTTTDTQYF. Here the CDR3 DNA reads TGTGCCAGCAGCCTCGGGACTACTACAGATACGCAGTATTTT.

The V call is TRBV19, the J call TRBJ1-5, with 8 positions matching TRBD1. CDR3 length equals 15 residues. Germline loops: CDR1 LNHDA, CDR2 SQIVND (reference sequence). The CDR3 region is CASKTGDKINKPQHF. DNA for the CDR3: TGTGCAAGCAAGACAGGGGACAAGATTAATAAGCCCCAGCATTTT.

The sample holds many counts of this clonotype. In nucleotides, the CDR3 is TGTGCCAGCAGCCCGCCGGGCCGCACAGATACGCAGTATTTT. Its translation is CASSPPGRTDTQYF. This chain connects TRBV7-2 to TRBJ2-3; D unresolved. Trimming took off 5 bases at V and 1 base at J, with 10 bases between the two ends. Germline CDR1 is SGHTA and CDR2 is FQGNSA. CDR3 length: 14 residues.

A word on this clonotype: A much larger clone is a single base away; this may be a read error. V usage is TRBV5-1 and J usage is TRBJ2-5; 7 nucleotides match TRBD1. CDR3 length: 17 residues. Germline CDR1 and CDR2: SGHRS and YFSETQ. V lost 4 bases and J lost 5; bases outside the gene matches: 17. The CDR3 protein is CASSTYWKGGFLETQYF. CDR3 sequence (DNA): TGCGCCAGCAGCACATACTGGAAAGGGGGCTTTCTGGAGACCCAGTACTTC.

Turning to this clonotype: The junction shows a germline mismatch at one end, possibly a read error. V usage is TRBV2 and J usage is TRBJ1-5; D is possibly TRBD1 (6 bases). Germline V CDR1 and CDR2: SNHLY, FYNNEI. CDR3 length: 13 amino acids. For the CDR3, the DNA is TGTGCCAGCAGAGGAAAGGGGGTTCAGCCCCAGAATTTT. Protein sequence: CASRGKGVQPQNF.

Notes on this clonotype: A read error is the likely source, as a far larger clone sits one nucleotide away. The chain carries TRBV7-9 and TRBJ2-1, with D maybe TRBD1 (5 bases). Germline V gene lookup returns CDR1 SEHNR and CDR2 FQNEAQ (reference sequence). Deletions cut 1 base from V and 5 bases from J, with 15 bases between. The CDR3 loop spans 16 amino acids. The CDR3 is CASSLGVQVVNNEQFF. The CDR3 DNA follows: TGTGCCAGCAGCTTAGGAGTACAGGTGGTCAACAATGAGCAGTTCTTC.

This clonotype was seen many times. The V and J genes are TRBV27 and TRBJ2-2, with 8 bases lining up with TRBD2. The CDR3 consists of 16 residues. V trimming: 3 bases; J trimming: 2 bases; junction bases outside the gene matches: 5. Germline V lookup: CDR1 MNHEY, CDR2 SMNVEV (reference sequence). The CDR3 sequence is CASSFSGTVNTGELFF. CDR3 coding DNA: TGTGCCAGCAGTTTTAGCGGGACGGTTAACACCGGGGAGCTGTTTTTT.